This TCR beta chain appears in the sequencing data of a study of a mutant IDH1 vaccine in newly diagnosed glioma. Regarding time point: baseline, week 1 (first vaccination visit). Treatment here: pre-vaccination baseline after standard-of-care therapy. Germline CDR1 reads SGHVS; CDR2 reads FQNEAQ. Trimming cost V 5 bases and J 7 bases, with 15 bases left between them. The CDR3 loop spans 14 amino acids. Profiled with immunoSEQ multiplex PCR; TCRdb holds only in-frame clones, not every one. This table holds approximately 70,000 clones, around 74% found once. The chain is built from TRBV7-8 and TRBJ1-5; TRBD1 might be the D (6 bases). This receptor was taken from a man aged 50 to 60 with glioma. Sequencing was performed on PBMCs, taken from a glioma patient treated with radiotherapy, temozolomide or both. The CDR3 loop is CASSSPGARQPQHF. In DNA form, the CDR3 reads TGTGCCAGCAGCAGCCCGGGGGCGCGACAGCCCCAGCATTTT.